These T cell receptor beta chains were read from a single sample in a study of radiation and T cells in renal cell carcinoma. TCRdb's table, derived via immunoSEQ multiplex PCR, lists solely in-frame clones and lacks some. The sample lists about 170,000 clones; about 88% were seen once. Sequenced material: blood, taken from a patient whose treatment included radiotherapy and nephrectomy. These receptors were collected from a woman aged 45-59 years with renal cell carcinoma. The CDR3 runs from the conserved cysteine through the conserved F or W. D genes are given only for firm matches. Clone size is not always given. Where it is, it says once, few, many or a class for expanded clones.

clone size: NA
D gene: TRBD2
CDR3 length: 15
J gene: TRBJ2-3
V gene: TRBV6-1
CDR3 DNA: TGTGCCAGCAGCCTATCTAGCGGGGTTCTGAATACGCAGTATTTT
CDR3 protein: CASSLSSGVLNTQYF

clone size: NA
D gene: NA
CDR3 length: 14
J gene: TRBJ1-5
V gene: TRBV18
CDR3 DNA: TGTGCCAGCTCACCGACAGATAGCAATCAGCCCCAGCATTTT
CDR3 protein: CASSPTDSNQPQHF

clone size: NA
D gene: NA
CDR3 length: 13
J gene: TRBJ1-4
V gene: TRBV30
CDR3 DNA: TGTGCCTTGCAGGGTGGAACTAATGAAAAACTGTTTTTT
CDR3 protein: CALQGGTNEKLFF

clone size: once
D gene: NA
CDR3 length: 15
J gene: TRBJ2-3
V gene: TRBV2
CDR3 DNA: TGTGCCAGCAGTAGCTACTCTGTGGGCACAGATACGCAGTATTTT
CDR3 protein: CASSSYSVGTDTQYF

clone size: NA
D gene: TRBD1
CDR3 length: 14
J gene: TRBJ1-1
V gene: TRBV7-8
CDR3 DNA: TGTGCCAGCAGCTTCAGACAGGGGGAGCTGGCCGCTTTCTTT
CDR3 protein: CASSFRQGELAAFF

clone size: NA
D gene: NA
CDR3 length: 15
J gene: TRBJ2-2
V gene: TRBV13
CDR3 DNA: TGTGCCAGCGGTTCGTTGACTGTTAACACCGGGGAGCTGTTTTTT
CDR3 protein: CASGSLTVNTGELFF

clone size: NA
D gene: TRBD1
CDR3 length: 15
J gene: TRBJ2-5
V gene: TRBV25-1
CDR3 DNA: TGTGCCAGCAGTGAGCCCGGGACAGGGTACGAGACCCAGTACTTC
CDR3 protein: CASSEPGTGYETQYF

clone size: NA
D gene: NA
CDR3 length: 13
J gene: TRBJ2-5
V gene: TRBV11-1
CDR3 DNA: TGTGCCAGCAGCTTAGGGTCGGTGGAGACCCAGTACTTC
CDR3 protein: CASSLGSVETQYF

clone size: NA
D gene: NA
CDR3 length: 17
J gene: TRBJ2-2
V gene: TRBV9
CDR3 DNA: TGTGCCAGCAGCGTAGCGAGCGGAGGTTTTAGCTCCGGGGAGCTGTTTTTT
CDR3 protein: CASSVASGGFSSGELFF

clone size: NA
D gene: NA
CDR3 length: 14
J gene: TRBJ1-2
V gene: TRBV9
CDR3 DNA: TGTGCCAGCAGCGACGTCATAGCTAACTATGGCTACACCTTC
CDR3 protein: CASSDVIANYGYTF

clone size: NA
D gene: NA
CDR3 length: 11
J gene: TRBJ1-1
V gene: TRBV5-8
CDR3 DNA: TGTGCCAGCAGCCCTTACGGCGAAGCTTTCTTT
CDR3 protein: CASSPYGEAFF

clone size: NA
D gene: TRBD2
CDR3 length: 17
J gene: TRBJ2-3
V gene: TRBV5-1
CDR3 DNA: TGCGCCAGCAGCCCGGAGGCTAGCGGTGGACCCACAGATACGCAGTATTTT
CDR3 protein: CASSPEASGGPTDTQYF

clone size: NA
D gene: NA
CDR3 length: 13
J gene: TRBJ1-6
V gene: TRBV6-5
CDR3 DNA: TGTGCCAGCAGCAGGGAAGTCAATTCACCCCTCCACTTT
CDR3 protein: CASSREVNSPLHF

clone size: NA
D gene: TRBD1
CDR3 length: 17
J gene: TRBJ1-5
V gene: TRBV2
CDR3 DNA: TGTGCCAGCAGCAGAGTTACAGGGGTTGATCGCAATCAGCCCCAGCATTTT
CDR3 protein: CASSRVTGVDRNQPQHF

clone size: NA
D gene: NA
CDR3 length: 18
J gene: TRBJ2-3
V gene: TRBV7-9
CDR3 DNA: TGTGCCAGCAGCTTAGCCCCCGGGACCAGGGCTAAAGGAGATACGCAGTATTTT
CDR3 protein: CASSLAPGTRAKGDTQYF

clone size: NA
D gene: TRBD2
CDR3 length: 15
J gene: TRBJ2-7
V gene: TRBV7-2
CDR3 DNA: TGTGCCAGCAGCTTAAATGGCGGGGGGGCCTACGAGCAGTACTTC
CDR3 protein: CASSLNGGGAYEQYF

clone size: NA
D gene: NA
CDR3 length: 17
J gene: TRBJ2-1
V gene: TRBV7-6
CDR3 DNA: TGTGCCAGCAGCTTAGGGACAGCTTATAGTTCGGACAATGAGCAGTTCTTC
CDR3 protein: CASSLGTAYSSDNEQFF

clone size: once
D gene: NA
CDR3 length: 11
J gene: TRBJ2-5
V gene: TRBV2
CDR3 DNA: TGTGCCAGCAGTTGGCAAGAGACCCAGTACTTC
CDR3 protein: CASSWQETQYF

clone size: NA
D gene: NA
CDR3 length: 15
J gene: TRBJ2-5
V gene: TRBV9
CDR3 DNA: TGTGCCAGCAGCCCCACGGGGAATAGGGAAGAGACCCAGTACTTC
CDR3 protein: CASSPTGNREETQYF

clone size: NA
D gene: TRBD2
CDR3 length: 18
J gene: TRBJ2-3
V gene: TRBV28
CDR3 DNA: TGTGCCAGCAGTACCCGCCCCCATAGCGGGGGAAACACAGATACGCAGTATTTT
CDR3 protein: CASSTRPHSGGNTDTQYF

clone size: NA
D gene: NA
CDR3 length: 15
J gene: TRBJ2-6
V gene: TRBV5-1
CDR3 DNA: TGCGCCAGCAGCTTAGGGGGAATTGGGGCCAACGTCCTGACTTTC
CDR3 protein: CASSLGGIGANVLTF

clone size: few
D gene: NA
CDR3 length: 14
J gene: TRBJ1-5
V gene: TRBV4-2
CDR3 DNA: TGTGCCAGCAGCCAAGGACAGAGCTATCAGCCCCAGCATTTT
CDR3 protein: CASSQGQSYQPQHF

clone size: NA
D gene: NA
CDR3 length: 13
J gene: TRBJ1-4
V gene: TRBV6-5
CDR3 DNA: TGTGCCAGCCGGGACCCAACTAATGAAAAACTGTTTTTT
CDR3 protein: CASRDPTNEKLFF

clone size: NA
D gene: NA
CDR3 length: 14
J gene: TRBJ2-5
V gene: TRBV6-6
CDR3 DNA: TGTGCCAGCAGAACACAGGTGTACCAAGAGACCCAGTACTTC
CDR3 protein: CASRTQVYQETQYF

clone size: NA
D gene: TRBD2
CDR3 length: 17
J gene: TRBJ2-3
V gene: TRBV5-6
CDR3 DNA: TGTGCCAGCAGCGCCGACTTAATAGCGGGAAGCACAGATACGCAGTATTTT
CDR3 protein: CASSADLIAGSTDTQYF

clone size: NA
D gene: TRBD1
CDR3 length: 16
J gene: TRBJ1-2
V gene: TRBV9
CDR3 DNA: TGTGCCAGCAGCGACCTTGGACAGGGCCTCCTGGATGGCTACACCTTC
CDR3 protein: CASSDLGQGLLDGYTF

clone size: NA
D gene: TRBD2
CDR3 length: 17
J gene: TRBJ2-5
V gene: TRBV4-1
CDR3 DNA: TGCGCCAGCAGCCCCGTCCTTGACAGCGGGGGCGAAGAGACCCAGTACTTC
CDR3 protein: CASSPVLDSGGEETQYF

clone size: once
D gene: NA
CDR3 length: 15
J gene: TRBJ2-4
V gene: TRBV4-3
CDR3 DNA: TGCGCCAGCAGCCAAGAAATCACTAGACAGCTCATTCAGTACTTC
CDR3 protein: CASSQEITRQLIQYF

clone size: NA
D gene: NA
CDR3 length: 12
J gene: TRBJ2-7
V gene: TRBV6-1
CDR3 DNA: TGTGCCAGCAGTGGTCAGTCCGGAATCCCCCTCTTC
CDR3 protein: CASSGQSGIPLF

clone size: once
D gene: TRBD1
CDR3 length: 15
J gene: TRBJ1-6
V gene: TRBV5-1
CDR3 DNA: TGCGCCAGCAGCAACCGGGACAGGGACAATTCACCCCTCCACTTT
CDR3 protein: CASSNRDRDNSPLHF

clone size: NA
D gene: NA
CDR3 length: 14
J gene: TRBJ2-3
V gene: TRBV30
CDR3 DNA: TGTGCCTGGAGTGCCGCCCAGGGGAGAGATACGCAGTATTTT
CDR3 protein: CAWSAAQGRDTQYF

clone size: NA
D gene: NA
CDR3 length: 17
J gene: TRBJ2-7
V gene: TRBV5-1
CDR3 DNA: TGCGCCAGCAGCTCTAGGCCGGACAGCCCAAAGCCGAAGGAGCAGTACTTC
CDR3 protein: CASSSRPDSPKPKEQYF